This TCR beta chain was found in a study of Graves' ophthalmopathy and Graves' hyperthyroidism. The study enrolled ophthalmopathy donors with moderate-to-severe activity, CAS ≥3, NOSPECS ≥4 and duration under 3 months. The V end was cut by 7 bases, the J end by 5 bases, with 17 bases between. This CDR3 has 13 residues. Germline CDR1 reads SQVTM; CDR2 reads ANQGSEA. RNA transcripts were the template, and TCR beta CDR3 regions were amplified from them. RT-PCR was first run with HTBI primers, then multiplex PCR in a second round. TCRdb redid the calling of the multiplex PCR reads with MiXCR, one entry per CDR3 protein. The top ten hold over 2.5% of the sample, which has about 660,000 distinct CDR3 sequences, roughly two fifths seen once.

The chain employs TRBV29-1 and TRBJ1-1; possible D gene TRBD1, 6 bases. Sequencing used peripheral blood. The sequence was collected from an adult man with Graves' ophthalmopathy. For the CDR3, the DNA is TGCAGCGGCCAGGGGCAGGGACGGACTGAAGCTTTCTTT. It yields the protein CSGQGQGRTEAFF.